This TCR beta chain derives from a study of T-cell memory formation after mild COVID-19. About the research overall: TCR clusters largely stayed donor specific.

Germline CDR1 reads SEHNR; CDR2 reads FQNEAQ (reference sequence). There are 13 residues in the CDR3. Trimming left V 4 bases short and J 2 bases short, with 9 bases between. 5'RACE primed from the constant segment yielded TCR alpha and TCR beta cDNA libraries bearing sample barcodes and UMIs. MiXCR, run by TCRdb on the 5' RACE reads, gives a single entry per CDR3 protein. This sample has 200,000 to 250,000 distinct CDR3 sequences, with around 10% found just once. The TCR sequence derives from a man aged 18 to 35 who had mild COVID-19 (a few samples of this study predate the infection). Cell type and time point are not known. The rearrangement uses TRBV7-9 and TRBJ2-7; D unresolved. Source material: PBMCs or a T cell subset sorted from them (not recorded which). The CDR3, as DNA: TGTGCCAGCAGCTCGGACGCAACCTACGAGCAGTACTTC. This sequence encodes CASSSDATYEQYF.